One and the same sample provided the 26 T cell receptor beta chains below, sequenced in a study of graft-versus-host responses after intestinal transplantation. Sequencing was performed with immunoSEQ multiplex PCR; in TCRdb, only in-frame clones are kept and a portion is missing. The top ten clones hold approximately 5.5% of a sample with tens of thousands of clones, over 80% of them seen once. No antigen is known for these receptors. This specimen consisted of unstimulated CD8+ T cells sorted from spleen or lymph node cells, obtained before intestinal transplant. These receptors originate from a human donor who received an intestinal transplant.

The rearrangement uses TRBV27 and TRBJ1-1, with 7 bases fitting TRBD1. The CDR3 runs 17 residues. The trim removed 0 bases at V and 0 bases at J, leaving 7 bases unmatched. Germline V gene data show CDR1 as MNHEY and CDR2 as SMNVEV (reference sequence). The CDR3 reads CASSLSTWTGVNTEAFF. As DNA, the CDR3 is TGTGCCAGCAGTTTATCGACCTGGACAGGAGTGAACACTGAAGCTTTCTTT.

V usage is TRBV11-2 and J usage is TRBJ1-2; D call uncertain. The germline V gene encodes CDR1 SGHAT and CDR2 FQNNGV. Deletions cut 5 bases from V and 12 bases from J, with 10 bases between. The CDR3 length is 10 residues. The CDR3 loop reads CASSHHSHTF. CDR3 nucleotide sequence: TGTGCCAGCAGCCACCATTCCCACACCTTC. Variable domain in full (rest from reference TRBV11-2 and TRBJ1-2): EAGVAQSPRYKIIEKRQSVAFWCNPISGHATLYWYQQILGQGPKLLIQFQNNGVVDDSQLPKDRFSAERLKGVDSTLKIQPAKLEDSAVYLCASSHHSHTFGSGTRLTVV.

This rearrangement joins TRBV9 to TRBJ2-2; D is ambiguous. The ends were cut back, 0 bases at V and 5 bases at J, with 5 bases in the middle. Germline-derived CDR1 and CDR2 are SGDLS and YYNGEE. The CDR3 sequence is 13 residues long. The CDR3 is CASSVGSTGELFF. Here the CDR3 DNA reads TGTGCCAGCAGCGTAGGGTCTACCGGGGAGCTGTTTTTT.

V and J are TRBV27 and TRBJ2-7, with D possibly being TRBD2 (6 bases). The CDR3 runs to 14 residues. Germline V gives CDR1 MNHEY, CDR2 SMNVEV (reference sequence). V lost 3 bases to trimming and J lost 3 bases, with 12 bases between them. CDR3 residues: CASSFAGLGYEQYF. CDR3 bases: TGTGCCAGCAGTTTCGCGGGGCTTGGCTACGAGCAGTACTTC.

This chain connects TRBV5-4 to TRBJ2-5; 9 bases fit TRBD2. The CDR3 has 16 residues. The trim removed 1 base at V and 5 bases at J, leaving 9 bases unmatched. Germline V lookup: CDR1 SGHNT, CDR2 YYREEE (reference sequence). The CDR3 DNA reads TGTGCCAGCAGCTTGCCGAGGAAGGCGGGGGGGGAGACCCAGTACTTC. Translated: CASSLPRKAGGETQYF.

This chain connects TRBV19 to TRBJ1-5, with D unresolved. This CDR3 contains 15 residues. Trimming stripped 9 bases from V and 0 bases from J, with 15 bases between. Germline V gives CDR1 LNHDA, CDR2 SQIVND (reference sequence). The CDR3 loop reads CASSEAQDSNQPQHF. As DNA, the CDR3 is TGTGCCAGCAGTGAGGCTCAGGATAGCAATCAGCCCCAGCATTTT.

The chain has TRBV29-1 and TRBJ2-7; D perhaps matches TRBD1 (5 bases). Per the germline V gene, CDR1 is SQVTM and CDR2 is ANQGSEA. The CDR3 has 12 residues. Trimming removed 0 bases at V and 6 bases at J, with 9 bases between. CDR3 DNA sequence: TGCAGCGTTGAAGACAGGGCTGGCGAGCAGTACTTC. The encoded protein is CSVEDRAGEQYF.

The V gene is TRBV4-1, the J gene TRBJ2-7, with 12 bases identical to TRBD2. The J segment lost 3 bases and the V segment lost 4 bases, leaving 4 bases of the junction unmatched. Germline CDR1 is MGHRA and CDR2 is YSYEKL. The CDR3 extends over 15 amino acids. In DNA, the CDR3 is TGCGCCAGCAGCCTTCTGACTAGCGGGAGCTACGAGCAGTACTTC. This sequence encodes CASSLLTSGSYEQYF.

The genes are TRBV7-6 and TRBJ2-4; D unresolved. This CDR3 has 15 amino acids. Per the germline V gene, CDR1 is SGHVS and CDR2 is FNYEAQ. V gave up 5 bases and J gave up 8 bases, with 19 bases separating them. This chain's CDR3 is CASSPLGVAGDIQYF. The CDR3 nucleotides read TGTGCCAGCAGCCCCCTTGGGGTTGCTGGAGACATTCAGTACTTC.

The DNA for the CDR3 is TGTGCCAGCAGTCTAGCGGAGAGCACAGATACGCAGTATTTT. Translation: CASSLAESTDTQYF. The chain joins TRBV7-3 to TRBJ2-3, with 7 bases aligning to TRBD2. The trim removed 6 bases at V and 0 bases at J, leaving 3 bases unmatched. The germline V gene has CDR1 SGHTA and CDR2 FQGTGA. This CDR3 is 14 amino acids long.

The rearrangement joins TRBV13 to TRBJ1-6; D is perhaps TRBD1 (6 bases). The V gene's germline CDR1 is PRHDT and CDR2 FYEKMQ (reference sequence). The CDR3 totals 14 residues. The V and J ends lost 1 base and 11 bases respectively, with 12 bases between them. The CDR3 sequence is CASSLVTGVTPLHF. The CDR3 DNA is TGTGCCAGCAGCTTAGTGACAGGTGTTACACCCCTCCACTTT.

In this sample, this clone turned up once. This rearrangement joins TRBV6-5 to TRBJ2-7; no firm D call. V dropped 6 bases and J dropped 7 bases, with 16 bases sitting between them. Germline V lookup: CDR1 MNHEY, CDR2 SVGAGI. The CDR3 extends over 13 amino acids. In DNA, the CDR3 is TGTGCCAGCAGCCGGGTCGCCCTGGGGGAGCAGTACTTC. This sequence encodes CASSRVALGEQYF.

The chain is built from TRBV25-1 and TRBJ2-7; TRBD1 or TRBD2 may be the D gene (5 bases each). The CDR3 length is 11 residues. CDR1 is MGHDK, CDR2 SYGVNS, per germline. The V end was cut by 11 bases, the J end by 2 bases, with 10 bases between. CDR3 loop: CAEGQTYEQYF. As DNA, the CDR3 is TGTGCCGAGGGGCAGACCTACGAGCAGTACTTC.

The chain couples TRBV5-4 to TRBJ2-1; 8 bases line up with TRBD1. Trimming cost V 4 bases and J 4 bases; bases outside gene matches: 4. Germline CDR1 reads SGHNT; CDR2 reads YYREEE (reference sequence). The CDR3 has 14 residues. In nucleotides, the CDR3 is TGTGCCAGCAGCCCCGGGACAGGATACAATGAGCAGTTCTTC. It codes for CASSPGTGYNEQFF. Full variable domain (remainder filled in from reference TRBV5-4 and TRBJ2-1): ETGVTQSPTHLIKTRGQQVTLRCSSQSGHNTVSWYQQALGQGPQFIFQYYREEENGRGNFPPRFSGLQFPNYSSELNVNALELDDSALYLCASSPGTGYNEQFFGPGTRLTVL.

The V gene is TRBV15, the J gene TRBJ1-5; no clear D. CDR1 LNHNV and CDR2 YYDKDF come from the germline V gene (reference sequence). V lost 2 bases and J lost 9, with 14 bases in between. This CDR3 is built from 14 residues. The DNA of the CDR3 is TGTGCCACCAGCAGATTAGAGTTTACCGGGCCCCAGCATTTT. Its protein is CATSRLEFTGPQHF.

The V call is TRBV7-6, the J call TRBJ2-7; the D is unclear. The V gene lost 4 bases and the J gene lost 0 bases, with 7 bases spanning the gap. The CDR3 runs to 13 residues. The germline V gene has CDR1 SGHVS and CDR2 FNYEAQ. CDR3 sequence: CASSSPGSYEQYF. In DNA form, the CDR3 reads TGTGCCAGCAGCTCCCCCGGCTCCTACGAGCAGTACTTC. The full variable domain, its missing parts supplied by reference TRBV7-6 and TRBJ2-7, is GAGVSQSPRYKVTKRGQDVALRCDPISGHVSLYWYRQALGQGPEFLTYFNYEAQQDKSGLPNDRFSAERPEGSISTLTIQRTEQRDSAMYRCASSSPGSYEQYFGPGTRLTVT.

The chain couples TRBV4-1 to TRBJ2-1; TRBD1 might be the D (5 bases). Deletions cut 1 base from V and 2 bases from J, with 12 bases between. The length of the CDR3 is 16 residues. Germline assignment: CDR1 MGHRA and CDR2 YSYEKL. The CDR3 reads CASSQVGQDPYNEQFF. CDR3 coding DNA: TGCGCCAGCAGCCAAGTGGGGCAGGACCCCTACAATGAGCAGTTCTTC.

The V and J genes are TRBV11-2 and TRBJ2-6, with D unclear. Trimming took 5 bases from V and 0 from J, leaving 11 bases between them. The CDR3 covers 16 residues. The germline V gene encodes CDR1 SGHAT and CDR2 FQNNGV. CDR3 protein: CASSPYRGSGANVLTF. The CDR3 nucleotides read TGTGCCAGCAGCCCTTATCGAGGCTCTGGGGCCAACGTCCTGACTTTC.

DNA for the CDR3: TGCGCCAGCAGCCAAGGGGTATCACCCCTCCACTTT. Its protein is CASSQGVSPLHF. The rearrangement uses TRBV4-1 and TRBJ1-6; D not resolved. Germline CDR1 and CDR2: MGHRA and YSYEKL. The V gene lost 1 base and the J gene lost 10 bases, with 5 bases spanning the gap. The CDR3 runs to 12 residues.

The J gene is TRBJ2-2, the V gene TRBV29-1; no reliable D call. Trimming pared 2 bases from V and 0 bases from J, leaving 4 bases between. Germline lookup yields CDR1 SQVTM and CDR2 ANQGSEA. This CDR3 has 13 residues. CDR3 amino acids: CSVELPNTGELFF. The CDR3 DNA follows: TGCAGCGTTGAACTTCCGAACACCGGGGAGCTGTTTTTT.

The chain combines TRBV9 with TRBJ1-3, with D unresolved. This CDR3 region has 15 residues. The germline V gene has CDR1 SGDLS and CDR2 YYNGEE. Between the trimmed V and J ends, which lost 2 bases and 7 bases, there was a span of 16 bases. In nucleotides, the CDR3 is TGTGCCAGCAGCGTCGGCGGGGTATCGGGGAACACCATATATTTT. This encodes CASSVGGVSGNTIYF.

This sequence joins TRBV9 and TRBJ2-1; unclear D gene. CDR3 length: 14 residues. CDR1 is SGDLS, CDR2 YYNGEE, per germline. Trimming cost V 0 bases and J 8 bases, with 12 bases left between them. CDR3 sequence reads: CASSVEARFDEQFF. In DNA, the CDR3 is TGTGCCAGCAGCGTAGAGGCGCGGTTCGATGAGCAGTTCTTC.

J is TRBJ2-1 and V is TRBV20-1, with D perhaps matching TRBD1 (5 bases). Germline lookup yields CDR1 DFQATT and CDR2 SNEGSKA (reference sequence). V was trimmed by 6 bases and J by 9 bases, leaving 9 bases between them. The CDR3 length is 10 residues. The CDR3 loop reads CSAIRGEQFF. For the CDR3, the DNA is TGCAGTGCCATAAGGGGTGAGCAGTTCTTC.

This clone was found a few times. The DNA for the CDR3 is TGTGCCAGCAGCTTAGAGGCTAGCGGGAGGAAAGAGACCCAGTACTTC. Amino acid sequence: CASSLEASGRKETQYF. V is TRBV11-2 and J is TRBJ2-5, with 11 bases that match TRBD2. Germline V CDR1 and CDR2: SGHAT, FQNNGV. The CDR3 totals 16 residues. Losses at the gene ends were 0 bases for V and 3 bases for J; bases not matched to a gene: 3.

The CDR3 protein is CASSPPSSVWTEAFF. The CDR3 DNA reads as TGTGCCAGCTCACCACCGTCCTCGGTTTGGACTGAAGCTTTCTTT. The chain employs TRBV18 and TRBJ1-1; D remains unclear. This CDR3 has 15 amino acids. Germline loops: CDR1 KGHSH, CDR2 LQKENI. V was cut by 0 bases and J by 5 bases, with 13 bases left in between.

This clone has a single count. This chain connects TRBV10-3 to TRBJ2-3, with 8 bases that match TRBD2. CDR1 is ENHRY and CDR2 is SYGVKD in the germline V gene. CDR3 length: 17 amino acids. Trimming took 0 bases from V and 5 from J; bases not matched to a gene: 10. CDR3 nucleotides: TGTGCCATCAGTGAGTCCCCAGAAGCGGGAGAGATAGATACGCAGTATTTT. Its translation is CAISESPEAGEIDTQYF.